Following are 8 T cell receptor beta chains from one sample sequenced in a study of T cells in localized non-small cell lung cancer. Measured with immunoSEQ multiplex PCR; TCRdb has only the in-frame clones, and not every one. The data hold 30,000 to 35,000 clones, with 91% observed a single time. The starting material was peripheral blood mononuclear cells, obtained before any cancer treatment. The source of these receptors is a female donor older than 55 with stage II lung adenocarcinoma.

V is TRBV5-1 and J is TRBJ2-1; possibly TRBD1 or TRBD2 for D (6 bases each). CDR1 is SGHRS and CDR2 is YFSETQ in the germline V gene. Trimming removed 4 bases at V and 7 bases at J, with 15 bases between. This CDR3 has 14 amino acids. The CDR3 bases are TGCGCCAGCAGCCCCCGTTGGGGGGCAAATGAGCAGTTCTTC. It is translated as CASSPRWGANEQFF. The variable domain in full, completed from reference TRBV5-1 and TRBJ2-1, reads KAGVTQTPRYLIKTRGQQVTLSCSPISGHRSVSWYQQTPGQGLQFLFEYFSETQRNKGNFPGRFSGRQFSNSRSEMNVSTLELGDSALYLCASSPRWGANEQFFGPGTRLTVL.

The genes are TRBV28 and TRBJ2-1, with 9 bases that match TRBD2. Germline V gene data show CDR1 as MDHEN and CDR2 as SYDVKM. The CDR3 spans 17 residues. The V gene end was trimmed by 2 bases and the J gene end by 4 bases; junction bases not matched to a gene: 9. DNA of the CDR3: TGTGCCAGCAGTTTACCTCCTCTGACTAGCGGATACAATGAGCAGTTCTTC. It codes for CASSLPPLTSGYNEQFF.

The chain joins TRBV27 to TRBJ1-6; 7 positions agree with TRBD1. The germline gives CDR1 MNHEY, CDR2 SMNVEV (reference sequence). CDR3 length equals 15 residues. V was clipped by 0 bases and J by 7 bases; unmatched bases: 3. The CDR3 bases are TGTGCCAGCAGTTTATCAGACAGGGTAAATTCACCCCTCCACTTT. Translation: CASSLSDRVNSPLHF.

The gene calls are TRBV5-4 and TRBJ2-1, with a weak D call TRBD2 (6 bases). In germline, CDR1 is SGHNT, CDR2 YYREEE (reference sequence). The ends were cut back, 4 bases at V and 4 bases at J, with 15 bases in the middle. The CDR3 is made up of 15 amino acids. The CDR3 spells CASSMDYQVYNEQFF. CDR3 coding DNA: TGTGCCAGCAGCATGGACTACCAAGTTTACAATGAGCAGTTCTTC.

This rearrangement joins TRBV6-6 to TRBJ1-6, with no clear D. Per the germline V gene, CDR1 is MNHNY and CDR2 is SVGAGI (reference sequence). This CDR3 spans 13 amino acids. The V and J ends lost 6 bases and 6 bases respectively, with 9 bases between them. CDR3 residues: CASRDLGNSPLHF. The CDR3 bases are TGTGCCAGCAGAGACCTGGGTAATTCACCCCTCCACTTT.

This clone was counted a single time. The chain links TRBV7-8 to TRBJ2-2, with D perhaps TRBD1 (8 bases). The V gene lost 5 bases and the J gene lost 5 bases, with 18 bases spanning the gap. This CDR3 contains 16 residues. From germline, CDR1 is SGHVS and CDR2 FQNEAQ. For the CDR3, the DNA is TGTGCCAGCAGCGCAGGACAGGGAGGGTATACCGGGGAGCTGTTTTTT. As protein: CASSAGQGGYTGELFF.

V usage is TRBV6-5 and J usage is TRBJ1-1, with 7 positions matching TRBD1. With 4 bases clipped from V and 0 bases from J, the junction kept 2 bases outside the gene matches. Looked up from germline, CDR1 is MNHEY and CDR2 is SVGAGI. The CDR3 totals 14 residues. CDR3 amino acids: CASSFGTVNTEAFF. In nucleotides, the CDR3 is TGTGCCAGCAGTTTCGGGACAGTGAACACTGAAGCTTTCTTT.

V is TRBV9 and J is TRBJ2-5, with D hard to call. The V and J ends lost 3 bases and 2 bases respectively, with 5 bases between them. The CDR3 runs to 12 residues. Germline V CDR1 and CDR2: SGDLS, YYNGEE. The CDR3 DNA follows: TGTGCCAGCAGCGCCAGTCAAGAGACCCAGTACTTC. Translation gives CASSASQETQYF.